Below, 8 T cell receptor beta chains from the same sample are listed, as sequenced in a study of cytomegalovirus exposure and HLA in healthy donors. PCR involved 60 Vbeta and 13 Jbeta primers. Sequencing was performed with immunoSEQ multiplex PCR; in TCRdb, only in-frame clones are kept and a portion is missing. The sample totals 25,000 to 40,000 clones; its top ten clones hold around 3.6%. Sequenced material: PBMCs. These receptors came from a man aged 35-49 years in good health and CMV-seronegative.

This clone shows up as medium-sized by frequency. The rearrangement uses TRBV9 and TRBJ1-2; D is undetermined. Germline loops: CDR1 SGDLS, CDR2 YYNGEE. The CDR3 has 13 amino acids. The V end lost 0 bases, the J end lost 1 base, and 4 bases lay between the germline ends. CDR3: CASSVGNNYGYTF. The CDR3 nucleotides read TGTGCCAGCAGCGTAGGTAATAACTATGGCTACACCTTC.

The chain links TRBV11-3 to TRBJ1-1; 7 bases fit TRBD1. CDR3 size: 14 residues. V gave up 2 bases and J gave up 1 base; unmatched junction bases: 1. Germline loops: CDR1 SGHNT, CDR2 YENEEA. The CDR3 DNA sequence: TGTGCCAGCAGCTTAAACAGGGGGAACACTGAAGCTTTCTTT. It translates to CASSLNRGNTEAFF.

The CDR3, as DNA: TGTGCCTGGTCTCGGGCGGCAGGGCCCCGGCAGTTCTTC. Translating gives CAWSRAAGPRQFF. This rearrangement joins TRBV30 to TRBJ2-1, with TRBD1 as a possible D gene (5 bases). The CDR3 runs 13 residues. CDR1 is GTSNPN and CDR2 is SVGIG in the germline V gene (reference sequence). V gave up 5 bases and J gave up 12 bases, with 20 bases separating them.

This chain links TRBV2 with TRBJ2-3, with D possibly matching TRBD1 (5 bases). Deletions cut 4 bases from V and 2 bases from J, with 13 bases between. Per the germline V gene, CDR1 is SNHLY and CDR2 is FYNNEI. This CDR3 comprises 15 residues. CDR3 DNA: TGTGCCAGCAGTGGCAGGGTCTCCCTCACAGATACGCAGTATTTT. Residues: CASSGRVSLTDTQYF.

A note on this clone: Its ends do not fully match the called genes, so a read error is possible. The chain couples TRBV29-1 to TRBJ2-3; 7 bases are shared with TRBD2. The CDR3 length is 14 residues. In germline, CDR1 is SQVTM, CDR2 ANQGSEA. The CDR3 region is CSVETGTIVDKQYF. The CDR3 DNA reads as TGCAGCGTCGAGACCGGGACTATCGTGGATAAGCAGTATTTT.

V is TRBV19 and J is TRBJ1-4, with a possible D match to TRBD1 (6 bases). V was pared by 1 base and J by 7 bases, with 10 bases between. The CDR3 has 14 amino acids. Germline V gene lookup returns CDR1 LNHDA and CDR2 SQIVND (reference sequence). CDR3 residues: CASSIARGGEKLFF. CDR3 DNA: TGTGCCAGTAGTATAGCCAGGGGTGGTGAAAAACTGTTTTTT.

The rearrangement links TRBV11-3 to TRBJ1-1; D is unresolved. The CDR3 sequence is 13 residues long. The germline V gene encodes CDR1 SGHNT and CDR2 YENEEA. The ends were cut back, 2 bases at V and 3 bases at J, with 7 bases in the middle. This chain's CDR3 is CASSLQADTEAFF. The CDR3 DNA is TGTGCCAGCAGCTTACAGGCAGACACTGAAGCTTTCTTT.

V gene TRBV7-3 combines with J gene TRBJ2-3; TRBD1 aligns across 7 bases. Unmatched junction bases numbered 7, after V lost 5 bases and J lost 5 bases. Germline V CDR1 and CDR2: SGHTA, FQGTGA. The CDR3 is 14 residues long. CDR3 in DNA: TGTGCCAGCAGCCTACAGGGGATTGGAGATACGCAGTATTTT. The encoded protein is CASSLQGIGDTQYF.